This entry is about one T cell receptor beta chain. V dropped 5 bases and J dropped 0 bases, with 17 bases sitting between them. This CDR3 region has 17 residues. Germline V gives CDR1 MDHEN, CDR2 SYDVKM. Time point indicated: new active TB diagnosis, blood taken before or within 7 days of starting treatment. Unsorted cryopreserved PBMC were sequenced, averaging roughly 100,000 T cells per clinical donor. Only in-frame clones appear in the TCRdb table, and some are missing; sequencing was by immunoSEQ multiplex PCR. The table has some 49,000 clones, around 96% seen once. The record originates from a study of T cells in tuberculosis. The wider study: A South African cohort included IGRA-negative adolescents, latently infected IGRA-positive adolescents and adults with active tuberculosis. PBMC were archived before or within 7 days of starting treatment.

The receptor's source is an adult with tuberculosis. The chain carries TRBV28 and TRBJ2-1; D remains unclear. Source: PBMCs, taken at tuberculosis diagnosis. The CDR3 DNA follows: TGTGCCAGCAGTCCTTTATTCCCCTCGAGCTCCTACAATGAGCAGTTCTTC. The encoded protein is CASSPLFPSSSYNEQFF.